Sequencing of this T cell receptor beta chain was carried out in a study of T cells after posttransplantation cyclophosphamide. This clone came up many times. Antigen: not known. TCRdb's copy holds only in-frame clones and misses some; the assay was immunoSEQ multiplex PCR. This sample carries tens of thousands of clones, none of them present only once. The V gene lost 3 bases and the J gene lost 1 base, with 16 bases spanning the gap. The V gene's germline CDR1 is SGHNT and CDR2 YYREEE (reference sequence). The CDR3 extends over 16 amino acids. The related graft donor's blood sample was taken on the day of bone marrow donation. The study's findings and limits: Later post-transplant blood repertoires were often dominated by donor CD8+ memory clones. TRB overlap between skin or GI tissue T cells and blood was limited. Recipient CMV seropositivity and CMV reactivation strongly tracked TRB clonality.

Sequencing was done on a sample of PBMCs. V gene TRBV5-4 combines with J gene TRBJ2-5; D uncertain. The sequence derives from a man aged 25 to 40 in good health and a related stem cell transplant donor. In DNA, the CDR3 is TGTGCCAGCAGCTCGAAAGACACCCTCCCCCAAGAGACCCAGTACTTC. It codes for CASSSKDTLPQETQYF. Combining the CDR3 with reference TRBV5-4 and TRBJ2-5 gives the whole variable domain ETGVTQSPTHLIKTRGQQVTLRCSSQSGHNTVSWYQQALGQGPQFIFQYYREEENGRGNFPPRFSGLQFPNYSSELNVNALELDDSALYLCASSSKDTLPQETQYFGPGTRLLVL.